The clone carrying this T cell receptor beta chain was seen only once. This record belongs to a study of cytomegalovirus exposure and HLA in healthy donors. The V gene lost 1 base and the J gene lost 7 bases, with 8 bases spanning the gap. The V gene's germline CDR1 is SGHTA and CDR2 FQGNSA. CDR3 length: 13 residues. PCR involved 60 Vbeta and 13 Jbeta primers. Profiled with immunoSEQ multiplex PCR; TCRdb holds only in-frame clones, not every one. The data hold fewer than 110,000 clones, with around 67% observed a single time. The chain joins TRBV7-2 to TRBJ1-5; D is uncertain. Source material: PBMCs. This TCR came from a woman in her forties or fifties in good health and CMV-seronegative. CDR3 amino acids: CASSLDNSQPQHF. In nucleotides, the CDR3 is TGTGCCAGCAGCTTAGACAATTCCCAGCCCCAGCATTTT.